The subject of this entry is one T cell receptor (beta chain). Antigen: not known. These data belong to a study of cytomegalovirus exposure and HLA in healthy donors. The CDR3 runs 14 residues. Germline V gene data show CDR1 as SGHNT and CDR2 as YYREEE (reference sequence). Trimming cost V 4 bases and J 5 bases; bases outside gene matches: 6. Whole-study results and caveats: Earlier analysis found most TCR beta V segments productive about 87% or about 30% of the time. High specificity and sensitivity for cytomegalovirus status were reported for the classifier.

PCR primers comprised 60 Vbeta and 13 Jbeta primers. TCRdb's table, derived via immunoSEQ multiplex PCR, lists solely in-frame clones and lacks some. The sample holds 90,000 to 140,000 clones, over 80% seen once. The rearrangement joins TRBV5-4 to TRBJ2-5; TRBD2 agrees at 9 bases. This clonotype was obtained from a man aged 18 to 30 in good health and CMV-seronegative. The sample consisted of PBMCs. This chain's CDR3 is CASSPGGGVETQYF. The CDR3 DNA reads TGTGCCAGCAGCCCCGGCGGGGGGGTTGAGACCCAGTACTTC. The full variable domain, its missing parts supplied by reference TRBV5-4 and TRBJ2-5, is ETGVTQSPTHLIKTRGQQVTLRCSSQSGHNTVSWYQQALGQGPQFIFQYYREEENGRGNFPPRFSGLQFPNYSSELNVNALELDDSALYLCASSPGGGVETQYFGPGTRLLVL.